This is a list of T cell receptor beta chains from one sample in a study of T cells in localized non-small cell lung cancer. Assay: immunoSEQ multiplex PCR; the TCRdb copy retains only in-frame clones and omits some. Seen here are 20,000 to 30,000 clones, roughly nine tenths observed once, and the top ten hold 0.9% to 1.4%. The sequenced sample was peripheral blood, obtained before any cancer treatment. These TCRs come from a woman between 35 and 70 years old with stage I lung adenocarcinoma. Each CDR3 is given with its conserved first and last residue. A D gene is named only where the DNA matches it firmly. Size tells how often a clone was seen (once, few, many) or the class of an expanded clone, and some rows leave it out.

j_call: TRBJ1-2
cdr3_length: 13
d_call: -
v_call: TRBV15
clone_size: -
cdr3_aa: CATSRDQLYGYTF
cdr3_nt: TGTGCCACCAGCAGAGATCAACTCTATGGCTACACCTTC

j_call: TRBJ1-2
cdr3_length: 13
d_call: TRBD1
v_call: TRBV28
clone_size: -
cdr3_aa: CASSPTGGNGYTF
cdr3_nt: TGTGCCAGCAGCCCAACAGGGGGCAATGGCTACACCTTC

j_call: TRBJ1-4
cdr3_length: 14
d_call: TRBD1
v_call: TRBV7-9
clone_size: few
cdr3_aa: CASSWTGEYEKLFF
cdr3_nt: TGTGCCAGCAGCTGGACAGGGGAGTATGAAAAACTGTTTTTT

j_call: TRBJ1-1
cdr3_length: 13
d_call: -
v_call: TRBV29-1
clone_size: -
cdr3_aa: CSVEGYSNTEAFF
cdr3_nt: TGCAGCGTCGAAGGTTACAGTAACACTGAAGCTTTCTTT

j_call: TRBJ2-1
cdr3_length: 11
d_call: -
v_call: TRBV6-5
clone_size: -
cdr3_aa: CASRDGIEQFF
cdr3_nt: TGTGCCAGCAGGGACGGAATTGAGCAGTTCTTC

j_call: TRBJ2-1
cdr3_length: 16
d_call: TRBD2
v_call: TRBV7-6
clone_size: -
cdr3_aa: CASSRTSGGPYNEQFF
cdr3_nt: TGTGCCAGCAGCCGGACTAGCGGGGGGCCTTACAATGAGCAGTTCTTC

j_call: TRBJ2-3
cdr3_length: 15
d_call: TRBD2
v_call: TRBV7-3
clone_size: -
cdr3_aa: CASSLTSGGTDTQYF
cdr3_nt: TGTGCCAGCAGCTTAACTAGCGGGGGGACGGATACGCAGTATTTT

j_call: TRBJ2-7
cdr3_length: 15
d_call: TRBD1
v_call: TRBV7-6
clone_size: -
cdr3_aa: CASSPDRVRADEQYF
cdr3_nt: TGTGCCAGCAGCCCCGACAGGGTTAGAGCGGACGAGCAGTACTTC

j_call: TRBJ2-2
cdr3_length: 14
d_call: TRBD2
v_call: TRBV5-1
clone_size: -
cdr3_aa: CASSGRLATGELFF
cdr3_nt: TGCGCCAGCAGCGGCCGACTAGCCACCGGGGAGCTGTTTTTT

j_call: TRBJ2-7
cdr3_length: 14
d_call: TRBD1
v_call: TRBV19
clone_size: -
cdr3_aa: CASGFRGLGDEQYF
cdr3_nt: TGTGCCAGTGGATTCAGGGGGCTGGGCGACGAGCAGTACTTC

j_call: TRBJ2-3
cdr3_length: 16
d_call: TRBD2
v_call: TRBV18
clone_size: -
cdr3_aa: CASSPRAGGPRDTQYF
cdr3_nt: TGTGCCAGCTCACCACGAGCGGGGGGTCCCCGGGATACGCAGTATTTT

j_call: TRBJ2-2
cdr3_length: 16
d_call: TRBD1
v_call: TRBV25-1
clone_size: -
cdr3_aa: CASSPWTGGSTGELFF
cdr3_nt: TGTGCCAGCAGTCCCTGGACAGGGGGCAGCACCGGGGAGCTGTTTTTT

j_call: TRBJ2-3
cdr3_length: 14
d_call: -
v_call: TRBV6-5
clone_size: -
cdr3_aa: CASSYGRGANTQYF
cdr3_nt: TGTGCCAGCAGTTACGGCCGGGGGGCCAATACGCAGTATTTT

j_call: TRBJ1-1
cdr3_length: 13
d_call: -
v_call: TRBV6-5
clone_size: -
cdr3_aa: CASTRSANTEAFF
cdr3_nt: TGTGCCAGCACCCGGTCAGCCAACACTGAAGCTTTCTTT

j_call: TRBJ1-4
cdr3_length: 14
d_call: TRBD1
v_call: TRBV11-2
clone_size: -
cdr3_aa: CASSYRGRNEKLFF
cdr3_nt: TGTGCCAGCAGCTACAGGGGGAGGAACGAAAAACTGTTTTTT

j_call: TRBJ1-5
cdr3_length: 14
d_call: -
v_call: TRBV6-6
clone_size: few
cdr3_aa: CASSPGQTNQPQHF
cdr3_nt: TGTGCCAGCAGCCCTGGACAGACTAATCAGCCCCAGCATTTT

j_call: TRBJ1-1
cdr3_length: 13
d_call: -
v_call: TRBV11-3
clone_size: -
cdr3_aa: CASSFKVYTEAFF
cdr3_nt: TGTGCCAGCAGCTTTAAGGTGTACACTGAAGCTTTCTTT

j_call: TRBJ1-1
cdr3_length: 15
d_call: -
v_call: TRBV28
clone_size: -
cdr3_aa: CASSRRRSVSTEAFF
cdr3_nt: TGTGCCAGCAGCCGGAGGAGATCGGTATCCACTGAAGCTTTCTTT

j_call: TRBJ1-1
cdr3_length: 12
d_call: -
v_call: TRBV12-5
clone_size: -
cdr3_aa: CASGWEFTEAFF
cdr3_nt: TGTGCTAGTGGTTGGGAGTTCACTGAAGCTTTCTTT

j_call: TRBJ1-2
cdr3_length: 16
d_call: TRBD1
v_call: TRBV4-1
clone_size: -
cdr3_aa: CASSQAGGAAEYGYTF
cdr3_nt: TGCGCCAGCAGCCAAGCAGGGGGCGCGGCCGAATATGGCTACACCTTC

j_call: TRBJ2-1
cdr3_length: 15
d_call: TRBD1
v_call: TRBV7-3
clone_size: -
cdr3_aa: CASSLSGTGYNEQFF
cdr3_nt: TGTGCCAGCAGCTTATCTGGGACAGGGTACAATGAGCAGTTCTTC

j_call: TRBJ2-5
cdr3_length: 11
d_call: -
v_call: TRBV12-5
clone_size: -
cdr3_aa: CASGIKETQYF
cdr3_nt: TGTGCTAGTGGTATCAAAGAGACCCAGTACTTC

j_call: TRBJ1-1
cdr3_length: 15
d_call: -
v_call: TRBV9
clone_size: -
cdr3_aa: CASSVGAGMNTEAFF
cdr3_nt: TGTGCCAGCAGCGTAGGGGCGGGCATGAACACTGAAGCTTTCTTT

j_call: TRBJ2-3
cdr3_length: 14
d_call: -
v_call: TRBV5-1
clone_size: -
cdr3_aa: CASSLVGSTDTQYF
cdr3_nt: TGCGCCAGCAGCTTGGTAGGCAGCACAGATACGCAGTATTTT

j_call: TRBJ1-5
cdr3_length: 11
d_call: -
v_call: TRBV30
clone_size: few
cdr3_aa: CAWSGGPGLHF
cdr3_nt: TGTGCCTGGAGTGGAGGACCCGGCCTGCATTTT

j_call: TRBJ2-7
cdr3_length: 14
d_call: -
v_call: TRBV2
clone_size: -
cdr3_aa: CASSERGEGYEQYF
cdr3_nt: TGTGCCAGCAGTGAAAGGGGGGAGGGGTACGAGCAGTACTTC

j_call: TRBJ2-4
cdr3_length: 15
d_call: -
v_call: TRBV5-1
clone_size: -
cdr3_aa: CASTVSYDSKNIQYF
cdr3_nt: TGCGCCAGCACGGTGTCCTATGACAGTAAAAACATTCAGTACTTC

j_call: TRBJ1-5
cdr3_length: 14
d_call: -
v_call: TRBV29-1
clone_size: -
cdr3_aa: CSVVSGSGNQPQHF
cdr3_nt: TGCAGCGTTGTGTCGGGTTCGGGGAATCAGCCCCAGCATTTT

j_call: TRBJ2-7
cdr3_length: 16
d_call: -
v_call: TRBV5-4
clone_size: -
cdr3_aa: CASSPPGSRSSYEQYF
cdr3_nt: TGTGCCAGCAGCCCCCCCGGGAGCAGGAGCTCCTACGAGCAGTACTTC

j_call: TRBJ2-5
cdr3_length: 16
d_call: TRBD2
v_call: TRBV6-1
clone_size: -
cdr3_aa: CASSGPFSGGGFLEYF
cdr3_nt: TGTGCCAGCAGTGGTCCGTTTAGCGGGGGGGGTTTCTTGGAGTACTTC

j_call: TRBJ1-2
cdr3_length: 15
d_call: TRBD1
v_call: TRBV7-2
clone_size: once
cdr3_aa: CASSQGGTGGYGYTF
cdr3_nt: TGTGCCAGCAGCCAAGGAGGGACAGGGGGTTATGGCTACACCTTC

j_call: TRBJ1-2
cdr3_length: 15
d_call: TRBD1
v_call: TRBV9
clone_size: -
cdr3_aa: CASSVGTVSSYGYTF
cdr3_nt: TGTGCCAGCAGCGTCGGGACAGTTAGCTCCTATGGCTACACCTTC

j_call: TRBJ2-1
cdr3_length: 10
d_call: -
v_call: TRBV20-1
clone_size: -
cdr3_aa: CSAQYNEQFF
cdr3_nt: TGCAGTGCTCAGTACAATGAGCAGTTCTTC

j_call: TRBJ1-5
cdr3_length: 15
d_call: -
v_call: TRBV7-8
clone_size: -
cdr3_aa: CASSLRDRVDQPQHF
cdr3_nt: TGTGCCAGCAGCTTAAGGGACCGAGTCGATCAGCCCCAGCATTTT

j_call: TRBJ1-4
cdr3_length: 18
d_call: -
v_call: TRBV14
clone_size: -
cdr3_aa: CASSQGFPLLLRNEKLFF
cdr3_nt: TGTGCCAGCAGCCAAGGATTTCCTTTACTGCTACGTAATGAAAAACTGTTTTTT

j_call: TRBJ1-1
cdr3_length: 14
d_call: TRBD1
v_call: TRBV6-1
clone_size: -
cdr3_aa: CASSEDRGVNEAFF
cdr3_nt: TGTGCCAGCAGTGAAGACAGGGGGGTGAATGAAGCTTTCTTT

j_call: TRBJ1-1
cdr3_length: 13
d_call: -
v_call: TRBV7-2
clone_size: -
cdr3_aa: CASSSPMNTEAFF
cdr3_nt: TGTGCCAGCAGCTCTCCGATGAACACTGAAGCTTTCTTT

j_call: TRBJ1-1
cdr3_length: 14
d_call: -
v_call: TRBV6-1
clone_size: -
cdr3_aa: CASSRLSANTEAFF
cdr3_nt: TGTGCCAGCAGTCGGCTTTCGGCGAACACTGAAGCTTTCTTT

j_call: TRBJ2-2
cdr3_length: 16
d_call: -
v_call: TRBV19
clone_size: -
cdr3_aa: CASSPLRGANTGELFF
cdr3_nt: TGTGCCAGTAGTCCACTAAGGGGGGCGAACACCGGGGAGCTGTTTTTT

j_call: TRBJ2-5
cdr3_length: 15
d_call: -
v_call: TRBV14
clone_size: once
cdr3_aa: CASSQDLGAQETQYF
cdr3_nt: TGTGCCAGCAGCCAAGATCTGGGAGCACAAGAGACCCAGTACTTC

j_call: TRBJ2-2
cdr3_length: 16
d_call: -
v_call: TRBV7-7
clone_size: once
cdr3_aa: CASSLERPGNTGELFF
cdr3_nt: TGTGCCAGCAGCTTAGAACGGCCGGGGAACACCGGGGAGCTGTTTTTT

j_call: TRBJ1-1
cdr3_length: 14
d_call: -
v_call: TRBV28
clone_size: few
cdr3_aa: CASSRLSASAEAFF
cdr3_nt: TGTGCCAGCAGCCGCCTGAGTGCTTCCGCTGAAGCTTTCTTT

j_call: TRBJ2-2
cdr3_length: 10
d_call: -
v_call: TRBV29-1
clone_size: -
cdr3_aa: CSVQTGELFF
cdr3_nt: TGCAGCGTTCAAACCGGGGAGCTGTTTTTT

j_call: TRBJ2-1
cdr3_length: 12
d_call: -
v_call: TRBV2
clone_size: few
cdr3_aa: CASSDGGIRQFF
cdr3_nt: TGTGCCAGCAGTGATGGAGGGATTCGGCAGTTCTTC

j_call: TRBJ1-1
cdr3_length: 14
d_call: -
v_call: TRBV27
clone_size: few
cdr3_aa: CASSLKFMNTEAFF
cdr3_nt: TGTGCCAGCAGTTTAAAGTTCATGAACACTGAAGCTTTCTTT